Following are 13 T cell receptor beta chains from one sample sequenced in a study of cytomegalovirus exposure and HLA in healthy donors. In the PCR, 60 Vbeta and 13 Jbeta primers were used. Sequenced by immunoSEQ multiplex PCR; TCRdb stores in-frame clones only, minus some. The sample comprises 100,000 to 150,000 clones, roughly 86% of which are singletons, and roughly 1.8% rests with the top ten. The material sequenced was PBMCs. The receptors derive from a young man in good health and CMV-seronegative.

This rearrangement joins TRBV13 to TRBJ2-3, with 10 bases fitting TRBD2. Germline V gene lookup returns CDR1 PRHDT and CDR2 FYEKMQ (reference sequence). This CDR3 has 16 amino acids. V trimming: 5 bases; J trimming: 6 bases; junction bases outside the gene matches: 11. This chain's CDR3 is CASSTPSSGGRDTQYF. The CDR3 DNA reads TGTGCCAGCAGCACCCCCTCTAGCGGGGGTAGGGATACGCAGTATTTT.

The chain carries TRBV7-2 and TRBJ1-6, with TRBD1 identical over 7 bases. Germline CDR1 reads SGHTA; CDR2 reads FQGNSA. CDR3 length: 16 residues. After removal of 1 base from V and 6 bases from J, the junction contained 6 bases not matched to a gene. The CDR3 region is CASSLGARGINSPLHF. Written as DNA, the CDR3 is TGTGCCAGCAGCTTAGGGGCCAGGGGGATTAATTCACCCCTCCACTTT. Full variable domain (remainder filled in from reference TRBV7-2 and TRBJ1-6): GAGVSQSPSNKVTEKGKDVELRCDPISGHTALYWYRQSLGQGLEFLIYFQGNSAPDKSGLPSDRFSAERTGGSVSTLTIQRTQQEDSAVYLCASSLGARGINSPLHFGNGTRLTVT.

The rearrangement uses TRBV6-1 and TRBJ1-1, with 9 bases fitting TRBD1. Looked up from germline, CDR1 is MNHNS and CDR2 is SASEGT. CDR3 length: 16 amino acids. With V trimmed by 6 bases and J by 1 base, 9 bases remained unmatched. The CDR3: CASRESGQGRNTEAFF. CDR3 nucleotide sequence: TGTGCCAGCAGGGAATCTGGACAGGGGCGGAACACTGAAGCTTTCTTT.

This chain connects TRBV7-6 to TRBJ1-4, with 12 bases that match TRBD1. Germline values: CDR1 SGHVS, CDR2 FNYEAQ. The CDR3 has 15 residues. Germline trimming cut 1 base from V and 8 bases from J; bases unmatched to any gene: 2. For the CDR3, the DNA is TGTGCCAGCAGCTTAGAAGGGACAGGGGGCGAAAAACTGTTTTTT. Protein product: CASSLEGTGGEKLFF.

The genes are TRBV11-2 and TRBJ2-3, with D unclear. This CDR3 comprises 17 residues. Germline CDR1 and CDR2: SGHAT and FQNNGV. V lost 0 bases, J lost 2 bases, and 15 bases lay in between. The CDR3 nucleotides are TGTGCCAGCAGCTTAGATCTTAGAGCAGGATACACAGATACGCAGTATTTT. This translates into CASSLDLRAGYTDTQYF.

The chain uses TRBV9 and TRBJ2-1, with 7 nucleotides matching TRBD2. Germline CDR1 and CDR2: SGDLS and YYNGEE. CDR3 size: 15 residues. Trimming removed 4 bases from V and 0 bases from J; junction bases left unmatched: 4. CDR3 sequence (DNA): TGTGCCAGCAGCTGGGAGGGGAGCTCCTACAATGAGCAGTTCTTC. Encoded protein: CASSWEGSSYNEQFF.

CDR3 protein: CASSLSLAGAPGDTQYF. The CDR3 region has the DNA TGTGCCAGCAGCTTAAGTCTAGCGGGGGCCCCGGGAGATACGCAGTATTTT. The V and J genes are TRBV7-2 and TRBJ2-3; 10 bases line up with TRBD2. Germline-derived CDR1 and CDR2 are SGHTA and FQGNSA. CDR3 length: 17 amino acids. The J segment lost 5 bases and the V segment lost 2 bases, leaving 10 bases of the junction unmatched.

This clone occurred a few times. The chain uses TRBV4-1 and TRBJ1-2; 9 bases fit TRBD1. Trimming cost V 4 bases and J 3 bases; bases outside gene matches: 3. CDR3 length equals 14 residues. Per germline, CDR1 MGHRA and CDR2 YSYEKL. This CDR3 is CASSPRTGDYGYTF. The CDR3 nucleotides are TGCGCCAGCAGCCCCCGGACAGGGGACTATGGCTACACCTTC.

This rearrangement joins TRBV7-9 to TRBJ2-7, with 10 bases aligning to TRBD1. The CDR3 has 15 residues. The germline V gene encodes CDR1 SEHNR and CDR2 FQNEAQ (reference sequence). V shed 5 bases and J 7 bases; nucleotides not matched to a gene: 11. The CDR3 spells CASSRLDRGVGEQYF. The CDR3 DNA reads as TGTGCCAGCAGCAGACTGGACAGGGGGGTAGGGGAGCAGTACTTC. Full variable domain (outside the CDR3, taken from reference TRBV7-9 and TRBJ2-7): DTGVSQNPRHKITKRGQNVTFRCDPISEHNRLYWYRQTLGQGPEFLTYFQNEAQLEKSRLLSDRFSAERPKGSFSTLEIQRTEQGDSAMYLCASSRLDRGVGEQYFGPGTRLTVT.

The chain couples TRBV21-1 to TRBJ2-3; no DNA check was done on the table's D call, TRBD2. TRBV21-1 is designated a pseudogene. The CDR3 length is 16 residues. CDR3 bases: TGTGCCAGCAGCACCCGGACTAGCGGGGGGCAACAAGCGCAGTATTTT. It translates to CASSTRTSGGQQAQYF.

Concerning this clone: The junction and the germline gene differ at one end; a read error may be behind it. The chain carries TRBV19 and TRBJ2-6; the D gene is possibly TRBD2 (6 bases). The CDR3 loop spans 14 amino acids. Germline V CDR1 and CDR2: LNHDA, SQIVND (reference sequence). The CDR3 here is CASRIGRGANVLTF. CDR3 in DNA: TGTGCCAGTAGGATAGGGAGGGGGGCCAACGTCCTGACTTTC.

This clone occurred a few times. V usage is TRBV5-1 and J usage is TRBJ1-1; 9 bases are a match to TRBD1. After removal of 0 bases from V and 1 base from J, the junction contained 4 bases not matched to a gene. Germline V CDR1 and CDR2: SGHRS, YFSETQ. This CDR3 has 16 amino acids. The CDR3, as DNA: TGCGCCAGCAGCTTGGATAAACAGGGGGCGAACACTGAAGCTTTCTTT. This encodes CASSLDKQGANTEAFF.

This chain connects TRBV18 to TRBJ2-5, with D possibly being TRBD1 (6 bases). Trimming removed 6 bases from V and 2 bases from J, with 13 bases in between. This CDR3 comprises 14 residues. Germline V gene lookup returns CDR1 KGHSH and CDR2 LQKENI. The CDR3 region is CASSPPRGQETQYF. The CDR3 DNA follows: TGTGCCAGCTCGCCGCCCAGGGGACAAGAGACCCAGTACTTC.